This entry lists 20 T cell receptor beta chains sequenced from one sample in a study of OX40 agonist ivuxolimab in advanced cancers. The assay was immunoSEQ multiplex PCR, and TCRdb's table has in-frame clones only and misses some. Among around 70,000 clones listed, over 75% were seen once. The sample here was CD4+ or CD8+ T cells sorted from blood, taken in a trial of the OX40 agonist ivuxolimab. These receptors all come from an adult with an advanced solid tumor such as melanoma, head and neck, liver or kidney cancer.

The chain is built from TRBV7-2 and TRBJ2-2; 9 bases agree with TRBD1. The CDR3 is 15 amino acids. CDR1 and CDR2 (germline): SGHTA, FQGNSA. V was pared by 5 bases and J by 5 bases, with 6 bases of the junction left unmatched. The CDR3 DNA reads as TGTGCCAGCAGCCTAGGGACAGGGAGTACCGGGGAGCTGTTTTTT. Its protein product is CASSLGTGSTGELFF.

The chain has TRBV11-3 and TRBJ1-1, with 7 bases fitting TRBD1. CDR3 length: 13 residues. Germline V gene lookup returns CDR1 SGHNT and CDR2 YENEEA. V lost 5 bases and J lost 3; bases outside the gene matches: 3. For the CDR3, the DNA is TGTGCCAGCAGCCGTCAGGGGGACACTGAAGCTTTCTTT. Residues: CASSRQGDTEAFF. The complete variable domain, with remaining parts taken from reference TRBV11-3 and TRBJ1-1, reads EAGVVQSPRYKIIEKKQPVAFWCNPISGHNTLYWYLQNLGQGPELLIRYENEEAVDDSQLPKDRFSAERLKGVDSTLKIQPAELGDSAVYLCASSRQGDTEAFFGQGTRLTVV.

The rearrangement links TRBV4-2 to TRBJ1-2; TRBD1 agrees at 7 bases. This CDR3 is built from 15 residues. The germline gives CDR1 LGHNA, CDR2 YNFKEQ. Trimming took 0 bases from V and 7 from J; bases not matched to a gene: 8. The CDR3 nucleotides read TGTGCCAGCAGCCAAGAAAGAGGGGGCCCGAGTGGCTACACCTTC. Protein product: CASSQERGGPSGYTF.

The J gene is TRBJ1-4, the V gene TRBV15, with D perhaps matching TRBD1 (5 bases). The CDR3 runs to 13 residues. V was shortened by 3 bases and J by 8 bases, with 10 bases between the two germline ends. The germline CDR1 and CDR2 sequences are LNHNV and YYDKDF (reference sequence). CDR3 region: CATSRGRGEKLFF. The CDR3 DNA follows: TGTGCCACCAGCAGGGGGCGAGGGGAAAAACTGTTTTTT. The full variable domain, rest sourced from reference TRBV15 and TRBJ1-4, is DAMVIQNPRYQVTQFGKPVTLSCSQTLNHNVMYWYQQKSSQAPKLLFHYYDKDFNNEADTPDNFQSRRPNTSFCFLDIRSPGLGDTAMYLCATSRGRGEKLFFGSGTQLSVL.

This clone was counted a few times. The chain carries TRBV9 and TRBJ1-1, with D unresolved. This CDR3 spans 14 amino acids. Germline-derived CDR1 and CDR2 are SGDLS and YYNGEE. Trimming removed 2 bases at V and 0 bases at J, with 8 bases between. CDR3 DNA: TGTGCCAGCAGCGTTAGTCAGGTGAACACTGAAGCTTTCTTT. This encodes CASSVSQVNTEAFF.

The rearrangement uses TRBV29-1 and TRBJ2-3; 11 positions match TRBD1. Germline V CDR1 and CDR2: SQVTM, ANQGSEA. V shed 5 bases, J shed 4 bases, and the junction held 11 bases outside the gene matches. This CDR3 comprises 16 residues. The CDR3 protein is CSVRTGGASPSDTQYF. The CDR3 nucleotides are TGCAGCGTTAGGACAGGGGGCGCGAGTCCTTCAGATACGCAGTATTTT.

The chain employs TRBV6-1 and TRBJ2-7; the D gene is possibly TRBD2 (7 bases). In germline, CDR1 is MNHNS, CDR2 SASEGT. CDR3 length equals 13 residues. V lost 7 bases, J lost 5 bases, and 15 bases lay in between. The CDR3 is CASMRGGPDEQYF. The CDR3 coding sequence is TGTGCCAGCATGAGGGGGGGCCCCGACGAGCAGTACTTC.

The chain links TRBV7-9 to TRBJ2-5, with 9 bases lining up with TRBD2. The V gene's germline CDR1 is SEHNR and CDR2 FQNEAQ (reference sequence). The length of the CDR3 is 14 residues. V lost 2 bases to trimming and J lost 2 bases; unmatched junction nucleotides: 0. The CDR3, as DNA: TGTGCCAGCAGCTTACTAGCGGGGCAAGAGACCCAGTACTTC. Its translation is CASSLLAGQETQYF. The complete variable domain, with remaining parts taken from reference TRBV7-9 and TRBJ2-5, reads DTGVSQNPRHKITKRGQNVTFRCDPISEHNRLYWYRQTLGQGPEFLTYFQNEAQLEKSRLLSDRFSAERPKGSFSTLEIQRTEQGDSAMYLCASSLLAGQETQYFGPGTRLLVL.

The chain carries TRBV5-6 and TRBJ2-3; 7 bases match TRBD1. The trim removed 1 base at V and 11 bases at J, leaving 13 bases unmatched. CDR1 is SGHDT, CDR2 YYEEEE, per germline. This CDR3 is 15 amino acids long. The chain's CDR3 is CASSLLQGPQRMQYF. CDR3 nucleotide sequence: TGTGCCAGCAGCTTGTTACAGGGGCCTCAGAGGATGCAGTATTTT.

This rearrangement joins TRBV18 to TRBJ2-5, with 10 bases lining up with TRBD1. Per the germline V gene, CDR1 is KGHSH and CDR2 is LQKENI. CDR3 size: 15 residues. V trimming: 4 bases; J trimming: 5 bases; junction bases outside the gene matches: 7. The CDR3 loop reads CASSRGQGGMETQYF. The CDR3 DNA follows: TGTGCCAGCTCACGAGGACAGGGGGGAATGGAGACCCAGTACTTC. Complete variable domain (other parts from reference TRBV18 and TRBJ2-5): NAGVMQNPRHLVRRRGQEARLRCSPMKGHSHVYWYRQLPEEGLKFMVYLQKENIIDESGMPKERFSAEFPKEGPSILRIQQVVRGDSAAYFCASSRGQGGMETQYFGPGTRLLVL.

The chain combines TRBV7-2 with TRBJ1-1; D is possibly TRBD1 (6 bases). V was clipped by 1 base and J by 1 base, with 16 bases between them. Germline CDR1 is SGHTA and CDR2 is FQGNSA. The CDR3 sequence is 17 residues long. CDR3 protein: CASSLVPLQGRNTEAFF. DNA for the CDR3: TGTGCCAGCAGCTTAGTCCCGCTGCAGGGGAGGAACACTGAAGCTTTCTTT.

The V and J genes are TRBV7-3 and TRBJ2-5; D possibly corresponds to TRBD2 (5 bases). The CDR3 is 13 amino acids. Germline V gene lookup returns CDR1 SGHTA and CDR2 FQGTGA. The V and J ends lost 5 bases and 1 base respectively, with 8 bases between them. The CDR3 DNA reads TGTGCCAGCAGCCGGGGATTCCAAGAGACCCAGTACTTC. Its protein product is CASSRGFQETQYF.

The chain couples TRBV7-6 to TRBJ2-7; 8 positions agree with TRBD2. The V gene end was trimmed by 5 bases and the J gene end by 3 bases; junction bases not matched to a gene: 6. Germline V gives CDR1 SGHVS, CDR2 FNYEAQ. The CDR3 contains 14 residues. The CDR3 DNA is TGTGCCAGCAGCCTCACCGGGACTAGCTACGAGCAGTACTTC. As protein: CASSLTGTSYEQYF.

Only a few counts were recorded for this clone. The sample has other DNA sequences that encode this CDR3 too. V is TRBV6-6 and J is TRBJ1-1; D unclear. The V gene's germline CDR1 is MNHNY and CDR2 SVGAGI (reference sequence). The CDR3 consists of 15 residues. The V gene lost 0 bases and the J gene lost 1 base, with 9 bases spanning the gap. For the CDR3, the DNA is TGTGCCAGCAGTTACTCATCCAGTTCGAACACTGAAGCTTTCTTT. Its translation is CASSYSSSSNTEAFF.

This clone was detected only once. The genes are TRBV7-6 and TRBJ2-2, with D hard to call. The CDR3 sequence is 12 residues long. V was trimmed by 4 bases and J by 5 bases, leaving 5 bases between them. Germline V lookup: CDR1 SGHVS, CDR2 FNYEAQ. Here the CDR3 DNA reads TGTGCCAGCAGCTCGGAGACCGGGGAGCTGTTTTTT. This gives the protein CASSSETGELFF.

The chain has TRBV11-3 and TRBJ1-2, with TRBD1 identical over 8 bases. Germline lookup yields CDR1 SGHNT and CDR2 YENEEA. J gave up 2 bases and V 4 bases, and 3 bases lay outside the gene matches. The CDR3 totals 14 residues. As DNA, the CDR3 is TGTGCCAGCAGCTCCGGACAGGGAAACTATGGCTACACCTTC. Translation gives CASSSGQGNYGYTF.

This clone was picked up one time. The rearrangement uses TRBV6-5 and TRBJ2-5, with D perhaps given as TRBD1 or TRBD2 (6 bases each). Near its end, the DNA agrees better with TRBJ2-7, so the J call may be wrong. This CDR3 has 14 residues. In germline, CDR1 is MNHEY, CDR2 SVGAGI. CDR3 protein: CASRGGLANYEQYF. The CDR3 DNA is TGTGCCAGCAGGGGGGGCCTCGCTAACTACGAGCAGTACTTC.

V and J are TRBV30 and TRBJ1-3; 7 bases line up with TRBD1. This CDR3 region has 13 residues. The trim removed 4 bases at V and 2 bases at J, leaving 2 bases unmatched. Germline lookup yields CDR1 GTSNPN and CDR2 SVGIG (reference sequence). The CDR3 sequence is CAWKQGAGNTIYF. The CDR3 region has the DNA TGTGCCTGGAAGCAGGGGGCTGGAAACACCATATATTTT.

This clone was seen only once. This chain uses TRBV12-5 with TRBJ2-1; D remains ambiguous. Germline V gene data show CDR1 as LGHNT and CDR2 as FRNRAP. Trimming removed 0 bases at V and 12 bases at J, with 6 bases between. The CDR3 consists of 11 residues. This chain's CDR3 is CASGLVRSQFF. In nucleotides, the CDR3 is TGTGCTAGTGGTTTGGTCAGGTCGCAGTTCTTC.

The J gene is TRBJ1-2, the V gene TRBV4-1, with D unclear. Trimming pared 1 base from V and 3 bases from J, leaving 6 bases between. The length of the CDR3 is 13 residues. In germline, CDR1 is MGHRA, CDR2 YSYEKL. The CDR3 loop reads CASSQVSDYGYTF. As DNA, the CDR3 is TGCGCCAGCAGCCAAGTTTCAGACTATGGCTACACCTTC.